The T cell receptor beta chain under discussion was sequenced for a study of shared clonotypes between healthy human individuals. Genomic DNA belonging to each subset was distributed in equal measure over several immunoSEQ plates. In the authors' workflow: Filtering was not the same, since immunoSEQ gave junction-only sequences without quality scores. Method: immunoSEQ multiplex PCR; TCRdb's copy keeps in-frame clones and lacks some. V and J calls and clone size come straight from that table; D and trimming were deduced from the DNA. The top ten clones hold around 0.13% of a sample with around 2.3 million clones, under 97% of them seen once. This CDR3 is built from 17 residues. Germline lookup yields CDR1 SGDLS and CDR2 YYNGEE. Germline trimming cut 0 bases from V and 7 bases from J; bases unmatched to any gene: 12. This clone occurred once. Antigen unknown. Findings and limits, study-wide: An anticipated effect of sequencing depth on clonotype sharing among donors was recognized.

The sample was naive CD4+ T cells sorted from blood. The sample's subset: CD45RA+ positively selected. The V and J genes are TRBV9 and TRBJ2-1, with 8 bases identical to TRBD1. This TCR came from a man aged 18-30 years in good health. The CDR3 here is CASSVGIGQGGENEQFF. CDR3 coding DNA: TGTGCCAGCAGCGTAGGAATAGGACAGGGAGGTGAAAATGAGCAGTTCTTC.